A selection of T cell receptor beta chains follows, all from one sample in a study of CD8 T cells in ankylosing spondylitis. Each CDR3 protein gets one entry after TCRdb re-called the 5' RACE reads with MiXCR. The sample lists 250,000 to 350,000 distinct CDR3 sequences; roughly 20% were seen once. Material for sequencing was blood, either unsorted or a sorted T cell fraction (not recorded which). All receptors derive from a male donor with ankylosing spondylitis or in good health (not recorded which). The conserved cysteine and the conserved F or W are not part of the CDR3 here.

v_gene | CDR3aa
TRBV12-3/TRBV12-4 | ASSKRLLNQPQH
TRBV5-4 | ASSFKATSGRAANTGELF
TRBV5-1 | ASSFWRRDRFTDTQY
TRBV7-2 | ASSLDSGMNTEAF
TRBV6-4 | ASKGGATARNEQF
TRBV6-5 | ASSRNEGTQY
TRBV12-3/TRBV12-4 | ASSTRSGGGNEQF
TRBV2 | ASRMTSRDTGELF
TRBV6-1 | ASSDRGRTDTQY
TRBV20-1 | SASRLAGGSEQF
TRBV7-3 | ASSSQGFNTEAF
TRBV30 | AWGRTGNTEAF
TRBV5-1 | ASSLAWQKETQY
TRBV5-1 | ASSPQSGTGNEKLF
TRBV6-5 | ASRKTGELF
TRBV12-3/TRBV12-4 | ASSLSSSKGQVTVEQETQY
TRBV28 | ASSLQTVNYGYT
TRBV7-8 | ASSLATGGNTIY
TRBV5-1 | ASHVGRGSTDTQY
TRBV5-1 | ASSPRDKRTDTQY
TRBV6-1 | ASSDNGRATDTQY
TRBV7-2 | ASTSWDYNEQF
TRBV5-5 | ASSVTSGGYNEQF
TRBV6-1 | ASTQQGSYNEQF
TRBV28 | ASSQGTGVNTEAF
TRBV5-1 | ASSGTSHNTGELF
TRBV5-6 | ASSLGKHYSTDTQY
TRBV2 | ASRSPGQAETDTQY
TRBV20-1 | SASLTSSTDTQY
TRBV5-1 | ASSLTDPLSSYNSPLH
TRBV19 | ASRPRGARNEQF
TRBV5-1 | ASSLTGTSYNEQF
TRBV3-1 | ASSLSGVAKNIQY